A few counts support the clone carrying this T cell receptor beta chain. This sample is part of a study of cytomegalovirus exposure and HLA in healthy donors. The method was immunoSEQ multiplex PCR; TCRdb's version includes in-frame clones alone and lacks a portion of them. The table has fewer than 120,000 clones, approximately 89% seen once; the top ten hold about 2%. V gave up 5 bases and J gave up 0 bases, with 14 bases separating them. The CDR3 spans 15 residues. The germline gives CDR1 LNHDA, CDR2 SQIVND (reference sequence). This TCR was recovered from a woman aged 18-29 years in good health and CMV-seronegative. Material: PBMCs. The chain has TRBV19 and TRBJ2-7, with D possibly being TRBD2 (6 bases). The chain's CDR3 is CASSPGTFYSYEQYF. CDR3 in DNA: TGTGCCAGTAGTCCGGGGACTTTTTACTCCTACGAGCAGTACTTC.